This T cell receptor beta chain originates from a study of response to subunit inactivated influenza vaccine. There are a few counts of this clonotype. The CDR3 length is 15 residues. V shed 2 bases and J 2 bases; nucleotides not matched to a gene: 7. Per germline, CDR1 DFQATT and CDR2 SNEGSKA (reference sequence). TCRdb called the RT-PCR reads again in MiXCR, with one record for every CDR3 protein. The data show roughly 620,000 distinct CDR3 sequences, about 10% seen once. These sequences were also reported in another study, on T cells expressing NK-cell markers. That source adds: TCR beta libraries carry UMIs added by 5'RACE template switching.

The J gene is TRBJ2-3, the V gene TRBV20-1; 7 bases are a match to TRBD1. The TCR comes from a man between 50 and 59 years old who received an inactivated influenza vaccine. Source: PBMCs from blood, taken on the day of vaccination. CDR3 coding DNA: TGCAGTGCTAGACAGAGACAGGGAACCACAGATACGCAGTATTTT. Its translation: CSARQRQGTTDTQYF.